This T cell receptor (beta chain) was sequenced for a study of human T cells and chemical hapten exposure. This CDR3 region has 14 residues. Germline values: CDR1 SQVTM, CDR2 ANQGSEA. V was trimmed by 4 bases and J by 4 bases, leaving 16 bases between them. In TCRdb, the RACE reads were re-called with MiXCR into one record per CDR3 protein. Counted here are around 100,000 distinct CDR3 sequences, 9.5% to 14% occurring once; the ten biggest clones make up about 3.1%. Time point of the sample: pre-sensitization, week 0. The sample's treatment: therapeutic diphenylcyclopropenone sensitization with weekly scalp DPC. Donation of samples came from alopecia patients who were 18 to 70 years old and suitable for DPC. This clonotype showed up just a few times.

The chain couples TRBV29-1 to TRBJ1-1; a weak D match, TRBD1 (5 bases). The specimen comprised whole blood, sampled in connection with sensitization to the hapten diphenylcyclopropenone (DPC). The sequence was obtained from a woman aged 55-69 years with alopecia areata. Some clones in this sample may be carry-over from other donors' samples. In DNA, the CDR3 is TGCAGCGTTGGCAAGGGGCGAAAGGGCACTGAAGCTTTCTTT. Protein sequence: CSVGKGRKGTEAFF.